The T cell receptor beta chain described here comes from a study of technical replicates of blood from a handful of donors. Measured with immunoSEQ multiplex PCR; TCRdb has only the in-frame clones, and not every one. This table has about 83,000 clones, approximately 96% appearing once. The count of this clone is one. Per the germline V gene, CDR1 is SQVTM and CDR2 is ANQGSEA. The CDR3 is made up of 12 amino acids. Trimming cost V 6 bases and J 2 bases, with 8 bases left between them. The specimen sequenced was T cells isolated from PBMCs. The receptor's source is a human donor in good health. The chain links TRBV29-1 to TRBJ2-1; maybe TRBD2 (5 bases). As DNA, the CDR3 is TGCAGCGTGGGGAGCCCCTACAATGAGCAGTTCTTC. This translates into CSVGSPYNEQFF.